The present TCR beta chain was sequenced within a study of cytomegalovirus exposure and HLA in healthy donors. Overall study findings and caveats: Researchers reported that three CMV-associated chains were confirmed in vitro as CMV antigen-specific.

The CDR3 is made up of 15 amino acids. J was trimmed by 3 bases and V by 3 bases; bases with no gene match: 4. Germline lookup yields CDR1 MNHEY and CDR2 SMNVEV (reference sequence). Here immunoSEQ multiplex PCR was the method, and the copy in TCRdb shows in-frame clones only, minus some. Counted here are over 200,000 clones, 85% to 90% occurring once; the ten biggest clones make up about 0.36%. The table lists this clone with a count of one. Its antigen is not identified. Sequenced material: PBMCs. This chain uses TRBV27 with TRBJ2-1, with TRBD1 identical over 8 bases. The sequence derives from a woman between 18 and 29 years old in good health and CMV-seronegative. For the CDR3, the DNA is TGTGCCAGCAGTTTGGACAGGGAGTACTACAATGAGCAGTTCTTC. Translating it yields CASSLDREYYNEQFF.